The present T cell receptor beta chain was sequenced within a study of identical twins. V gave up 0 bases and J gave up 0 bases; unmatched junction bases: 11. Germline V gene lookup returns CDR1 DFQATT and CDR2 SNEGSKA (reference sequence). CDR3 length: 17 residues. Broader study findings: The study reached conclusions through statistical analysis that was cross-sectional, not following the same donors. The abundant beta clonotypes from cord blood had fewer insertions, and memory repertoires had none of this. Out-of-frame sharing of TCR alpha in monozygotic twins was underestimated by models.

This clonotype was counted only a few times. What it binds is unknown. TCRdb redid the calling of the 5' RACE reads with MiXCR, one entry per CDR3 protein. The sample comprises some 660,000 distinct CDR3 sequences, over 8.5% of which are singletons, and 0.75% to 1% rests with the top ten. This sample also belongs to another study, concerning yellow fever vaccine responses in identical twins.

The rearrangement uses TRBV20-1 and TRBJ2-7; 7 bases are a match to TRBD1. Sequenced sample: PBMCs. This clonotype originated in a woman aged 18-35 years in good health. CDR3 in DNA: TGCAGTGCTAGAGATGAAGGGGGCTGGCTAGCCTCCTACGAGCAGTACTTC. This codes for CSARDEGGWLASYEQYF.